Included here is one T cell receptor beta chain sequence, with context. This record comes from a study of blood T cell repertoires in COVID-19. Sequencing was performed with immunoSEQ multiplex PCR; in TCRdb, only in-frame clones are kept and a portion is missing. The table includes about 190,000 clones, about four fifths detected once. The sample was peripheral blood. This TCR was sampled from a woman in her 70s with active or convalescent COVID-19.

CDR3 DNA sequence: TGTGCCAGCAGCCGAGCGCGCCAGACCTACAATGAGCAGTTCTTC. It encodes CASSRARQTYNEQFF. The chain employs TRBV3-1 (or the pseudogene TRBV3-2) and TRBJ2-1, with D unresolved. V lost 4 bases to trimming and J lost 2 bases, with 12 bases between them. Germline CDR1 is LGHDT and CDR2 is YNNKEL (reference sequence). The length of the CDR3 is 15 residues.